The 15 T cell receptor beta chains reported below all come from one sample, sequenced in a study of cytomegalovirus exposure and HLA in healthy donors. Primers for the PCR totalled 60 Vbeta and 13 Jbeta. TCRdb keeps only in-frame clones here, not all; method: immunoSEQ multiplex PCR. The repertoire holds some 150,000 clones, with just under 90% as singletons. Sequencing input: PBMCs. These receptors were taken from a woman younger than 45 in good health and CMV-seronegative.

V and J are TRBV11-2 and TRBJ1-2, with 7 bases matching TRBD1. Germline V gene sequence: CDR1 SGHAT, CDR2 FQNNGV. V shed 1 base and J 4 bases; nucleotides not matched to a gene: 3. The CDR3 runs to 14 residues. Here the CDR3 DNA reads TGTGCCAGCAGCTTAGGGTGGGACAGCTATGGCTACACCTTC. Translated: CASSLGWDSYGYTF.

J is TRBJ1-1 and V is TRBV27; tentative D call: TRBD1 (6 bases). CDR1 and CDR2 (germline): MNHEY, SMNVEV (reference sequence). Trimming removed 5 bases from V and 4 bases from J, with 17 bases in between. This CDR3 has 15 residues. The CDR3 region has the DNA TGTGCCAGCAGTCCGAACAGGGCTGGCGTCACTGAAGCTTTCTTT. It translates to CASSPNRAGVTEAFF.

This sequence joins TRBV19 and TRBJ2-5; tentative D call: TRBD2 (5 bases). This CDR3 is 14 amino acids long. Germline lookup yields CDR1 LNHDA and CDR2 SQIVND (reference sequence). With 3 bases removed from V and 1 base from J, the gap between germline ends came to 9 bases. CDR3 residues: CASSIREGQETQYF. The CDR3 region has the DNA TGTGCCAGTAGTATTAGAGAGGGCCAAGAGACCCAGTACTTC.

Only one count was recorded for this clone. The chain links TRBV9 to TRBJ2-7; 7 bases match TRBD1. The CDR3 runs to 15 residues. The junction had 8 bases not matched to a gene; V was cut back by 0 bases and J by 5 bases. The germline gives CDR1 SGDLS, CDR2 YYNGEE. The CDR3 nucleotides are TGTGCCAGCAGCGTAGGTGAGGGGGCGGTAGACGAGCAGTACTTC. The encoded protein is CASSVGEGAVDEQYF.

This rearrangement joins TRBV5-1 to TRBJ1-6, with a possible D match to TRBD1 (6 bases). The V end was cut by 4 bases, the J end by 7 bases, with 12 bases between. CDR1 and CDR2 (germline): SGHRS, YFSETQ. The CDR3 sequence is 14 residues long. The CDR3 DNA reads TGCGCCAGCAGCCCCGGGACAACGAATTCACCCCTCCACTTT. Translated, it gives CASSPGTTNSPLHF. The full variable domain, rest sourced from reference TRBV5-1 and TRBJ1-6, is KAGVTQTPRYLIKTRGQQVTLSCSPISGHRSVSWYQQTPGQGLQFLFEYFSETQRNKGNFPGRFSGRQFSNSRSEMNVSTLELGDSALYLCASSPGTTNSPLHFGNGTRLTVT.

The chain has TRBV19 and TRBJ1-4; TRBD1 aligns across 7 bases. This CDR3 has 14 amino acids. Germline assignment: CDR1 LNHDA and CDR2 SQIVND (reference sequence). J gave up 8 bases and V 3 bases, and 6 bases lay outside the gene matches. The CDR3: CASSIGQGVEKLFF. The CDR3 coding sequence is TGTGCCAGTAGTATCGGGCAGGGGGTAGAAAAACTGTTTTTT.

The count of this clone is one. V is TRBV7-6 and J is TRBJ1-1, with D perhaps matching TRBD1 (6 bases). Looked up from germline, CDR1 is SGHVS and CDR2 is FNYEAQ. V was trimmed by 5 bases and J by 1 base, leaving 8 bases between them. The CDR3 is 13 residues long. The CDR3 spells CASSQDRNTEAFF. The DNA for the CDR3 is TGTGCCAGCAGCCAGGACAGGAACACTGAAGCTTTCTTT.

The chain combines TRBV2 with TRBJ1-1; perhaps TRBD1 as D (5 bases). This CDR3 is 16 amino acids long. Looked up from germline, CDR1 is SNHLY and CDR2 is FYNNEI. The V end was cut by 4 bases, the J end by 5 bases, with 20 bases between. This CDR3 reads CASSGVQGLSTTEAFF. CDR3 nucleotide sequence: TGTGCCAGCAGTGGGGTTCAGGGCCTATCCACGACTGAAGCTTTCTTT.

This clone occurred a few times. The chain employs TRBV19 and TRBJ1-1; D remains ambiguous. The CDR3 extends over 14 amino acids. Germline V gene data show CDR1 as LNHDA and CDR2 as SQIVND (reference sequence). The germline V and J ends were trimmed by 3 bases and 11 bases, with 19 bases remaining between them. CDR3 in amino acids: CASSMDEGSTTAFF. The CDR3 DNA follows: TGTGCCAGTAGTATGGATGAGGGTTCTACAACGGCTTTCTTT.

V usage is TRBV6-1 and J usage is TRBJ2-4, with D perhaps TRBD1 (6 bases). Trimming removed 1 base at V and 9 bases at J, with 13 bases between. This CDR3 has 14 amino acids. Germline V lookup: CDR1 MNHNS, CDR2 SASEGT. In nucleotides, the CDR3 is TGTGCCAGCAGTGAAGTCCCGGGACAAGGCATTCAGTACTTC. It specifies CASSEVPGQGIQYF.

This chain connects TRBV28 to TRBJ1-1; the match to TRBD1 covers 11 bases. The germline CDR1 and CDR2 sequences are MDHEN and SYDVKM. This CDR3 comprises 15 residues. Trimming at V came to 5 bases and at J to 5 bases, leaving 7 bases not matched to a gene. CDR3 protein: CASSPGTGGRTEAFF. CDR3 coding DNA: TGTGCCAGCAGTCCCGGGACAGGGGGACGGACTGAAGCTTTCTTT.

The chain uses TRBV6-1 and TRBJ1-5; D gene uncertain. Germline CDR1 reads MNHNS; CDR2 reads SASEGT. V gave up 1 base and J gave up 2 bases, with 9 bases separating them. The CDR3 sequence is 15 residues long. In DNA, the CDR3 is TGTGCCAGCAGTGAAGTGGAGGGAGGCAATCAGCCCCAGCATTTT. As protein: CASSEVEGGNQPQHF.

CDR3 amino acids: CASSLSRGSPLHF. The CDR3, as DNA: TGTGCCAGTAGTCTCTCCAGGGGGTCACCCCTCCACTTT. The rearrangement uses TRBV19 and TRBJ1-6, with TRBD1 identical over 7 bases. Germline trimming cut 5 bases from V and 10 bases from J; bases unmatched to any gene: 5. This CDR3 contains 13 residues. Germline-derived CDR1 and CDR2 are LNHDA and SQIVND (reference sequence).

The V gene is TRBV6-1, the J gene TRBJ2-7; a weak D match, TRBD2 (6 bases). The CDR3 is 17 residues long. CDR1 is MNHNS and CDR2 is SASEGT in the germline V gene. Trimming left V 0 bases short and J 4 bases short, with 19 bases between. The CDR3 coding sequence is TGTGCCAGCAGTGAAGCGCTCGGGGGTTCTGTAGGTTACGAGCAGTACTTC. This translates into CASSEALGGSVGYEQYF.

As to this clone: Other DNA sequences of this sample code for an identical CDR3. The rearrangement links TRBV2 to TRBJ1-5, with 7 bases identical to TRBD1. The CDR3 sequence is 16 residues long. Germline lookup yields CDR1 SNHLY and CDR2 FYNNEI. The ends lost 11 bases at V and 2 bases at J; junction bases unmatched: 15. The CDR3 reads CASQPRQGEGNQPQHF. CDR3 DNA sequence: TGTGCCTCACAGCCGAGACAGGGAGAAGGCAATCAGCCCCAGCATTTT.